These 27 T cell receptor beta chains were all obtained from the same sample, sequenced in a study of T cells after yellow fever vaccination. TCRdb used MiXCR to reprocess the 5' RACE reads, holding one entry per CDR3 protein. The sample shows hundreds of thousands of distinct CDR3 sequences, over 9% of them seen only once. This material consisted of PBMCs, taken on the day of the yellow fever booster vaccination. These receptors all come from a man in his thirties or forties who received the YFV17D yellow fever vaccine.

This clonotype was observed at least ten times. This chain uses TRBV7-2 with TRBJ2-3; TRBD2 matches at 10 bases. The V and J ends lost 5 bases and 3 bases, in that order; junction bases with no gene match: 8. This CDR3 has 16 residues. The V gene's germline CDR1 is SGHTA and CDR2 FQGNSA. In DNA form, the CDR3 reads TGTGCCAGCAGCCTAATAGCGGGAGGTTCAACAGATACGCAGTATTTT. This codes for CASSLIAGGSTDTQYF.

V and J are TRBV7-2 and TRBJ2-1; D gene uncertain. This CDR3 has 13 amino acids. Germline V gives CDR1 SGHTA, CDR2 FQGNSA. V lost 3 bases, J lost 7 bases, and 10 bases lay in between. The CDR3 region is CASSFRGENEQFF. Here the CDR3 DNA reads TGTGCCAGCAGCTTCCGAGGTGAAAATGAGCAGTTCTTC.

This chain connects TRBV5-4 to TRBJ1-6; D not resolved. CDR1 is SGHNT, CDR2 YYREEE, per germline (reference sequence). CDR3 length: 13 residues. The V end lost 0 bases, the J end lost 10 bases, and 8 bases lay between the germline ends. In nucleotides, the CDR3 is TGTGCCAGCAGCTTGGATTCTCTGTCACCCCTCCACTTT. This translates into CASSLDSLSPLHF. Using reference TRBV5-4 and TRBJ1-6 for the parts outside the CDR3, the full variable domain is ETGVTQSPTHLIKTRGQQVTLRCSSQSGHNTVSWYQQALGQGPQFIFQYYREEENGRGNFPPRFSGLQFPNYSSELNVNALELDDSALYLCASSLDSLSPLHFGNGTRLTVT.

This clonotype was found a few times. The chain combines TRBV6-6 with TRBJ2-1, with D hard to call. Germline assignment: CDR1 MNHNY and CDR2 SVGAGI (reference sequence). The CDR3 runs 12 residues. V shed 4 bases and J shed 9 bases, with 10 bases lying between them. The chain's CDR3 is CASSSLSSEQFF. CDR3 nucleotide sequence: TGTGCCAGCAGTTCCTTATCGAGTGAGCAGTTCTTC.

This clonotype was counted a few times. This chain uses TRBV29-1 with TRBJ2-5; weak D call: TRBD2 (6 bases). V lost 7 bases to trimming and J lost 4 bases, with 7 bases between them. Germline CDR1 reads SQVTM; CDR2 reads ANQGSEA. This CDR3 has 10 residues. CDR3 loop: CSAGLETQYF. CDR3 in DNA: TGCAGCGCGGGACTAGAGACCCAGTACTTC.

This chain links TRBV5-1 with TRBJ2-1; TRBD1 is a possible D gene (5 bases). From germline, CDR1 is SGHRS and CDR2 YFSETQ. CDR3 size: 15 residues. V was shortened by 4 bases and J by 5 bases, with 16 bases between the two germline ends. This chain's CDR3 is CASSPQAQLNNEQFF. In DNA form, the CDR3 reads TGCGCCAGCAGCCCACAGGCCCAACTTAACAATGAGCAGTTCTTC. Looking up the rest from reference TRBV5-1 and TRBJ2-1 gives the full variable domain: KAGVTQTPRYLIKTRGQQVTLSCSPISGHRSVSWYQQTPGQGLQFLFEYFSETQRNKGNFPGRFSGRQFSNSRSEMNVSTLELGDSALYLCASSPQAQLNNEQFFGPGTRLTVL.

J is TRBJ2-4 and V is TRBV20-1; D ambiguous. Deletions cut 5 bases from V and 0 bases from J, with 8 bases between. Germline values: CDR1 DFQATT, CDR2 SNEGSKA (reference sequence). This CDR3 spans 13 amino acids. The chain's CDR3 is CSAGSVAKNIQYF. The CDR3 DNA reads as TGCAGTGCTGGATCCGTAGCCAAAAACATTCAGTACTTC.

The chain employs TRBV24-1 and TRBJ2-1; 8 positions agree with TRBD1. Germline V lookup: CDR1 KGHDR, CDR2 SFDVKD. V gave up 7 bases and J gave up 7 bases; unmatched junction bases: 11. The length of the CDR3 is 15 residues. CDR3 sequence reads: CATRKTGALSNEQFF. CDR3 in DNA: TGTGCCACCAGGAAGACAGGGGCCTTAAGTAATGAGCAGTTCTTC.

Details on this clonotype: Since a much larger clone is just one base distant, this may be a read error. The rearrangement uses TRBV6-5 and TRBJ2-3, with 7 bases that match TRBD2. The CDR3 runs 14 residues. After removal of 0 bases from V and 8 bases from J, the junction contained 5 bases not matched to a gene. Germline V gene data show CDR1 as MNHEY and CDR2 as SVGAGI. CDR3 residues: CASSYSREGSTQYF. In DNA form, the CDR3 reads TGTGCCAGCAGTTACTCGAGGGAGGGTTCTACGCAGTATTTT.

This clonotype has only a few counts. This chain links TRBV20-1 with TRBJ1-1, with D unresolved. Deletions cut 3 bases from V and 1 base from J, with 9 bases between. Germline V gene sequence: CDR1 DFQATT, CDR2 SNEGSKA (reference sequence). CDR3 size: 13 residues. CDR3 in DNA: TGCAGTGCTAGGTCCACGAGGAACACTGAAGCTTTCTTT. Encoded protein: CSARSTRNTEAFF.

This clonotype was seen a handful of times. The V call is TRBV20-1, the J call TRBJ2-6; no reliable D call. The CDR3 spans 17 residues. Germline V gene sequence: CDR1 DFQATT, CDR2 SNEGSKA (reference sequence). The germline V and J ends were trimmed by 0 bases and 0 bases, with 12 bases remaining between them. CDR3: CSARDGGPNSGANVLTF. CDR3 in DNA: TGCAGTGCTAGAGACGGTGGACCTAACTCTGGGGCCAACGTCCTGACTTTC.

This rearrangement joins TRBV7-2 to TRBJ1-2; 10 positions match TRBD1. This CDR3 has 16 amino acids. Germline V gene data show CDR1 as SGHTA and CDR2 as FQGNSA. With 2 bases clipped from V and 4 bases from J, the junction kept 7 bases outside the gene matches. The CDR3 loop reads CASSLPGQGDRYGYTF. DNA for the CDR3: TGTGCCAGCAGCTTACCCGGACAGGGGGATCGCTATGGCTACACCTTC.

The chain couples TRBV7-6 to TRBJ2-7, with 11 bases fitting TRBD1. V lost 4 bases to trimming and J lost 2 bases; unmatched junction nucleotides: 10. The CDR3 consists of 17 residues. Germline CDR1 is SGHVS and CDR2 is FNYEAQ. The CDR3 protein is CASSSGPGQGGPYEQYF. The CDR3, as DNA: TGTGCCAGCAGCTCTGGACCGGGACAGGGGGGTCCCTACGAGCAGTACTTC.

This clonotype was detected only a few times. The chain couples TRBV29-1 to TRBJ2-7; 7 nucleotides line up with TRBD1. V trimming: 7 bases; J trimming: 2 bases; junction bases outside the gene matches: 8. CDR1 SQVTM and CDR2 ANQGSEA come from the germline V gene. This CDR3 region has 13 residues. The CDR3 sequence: CSESSGGTYEQYF. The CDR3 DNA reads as TGCAGCGAATCATCAGGGGGAACCTACGAGCAGTACTTC.

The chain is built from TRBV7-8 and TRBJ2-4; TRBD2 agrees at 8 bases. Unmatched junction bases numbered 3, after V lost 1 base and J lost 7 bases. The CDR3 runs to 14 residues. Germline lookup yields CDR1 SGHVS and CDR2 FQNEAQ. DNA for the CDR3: TGTGCCAGCAGCTTAGTGCGGGAGGTCAACATTCAGTACTTC. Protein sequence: CASSLVREVNIQYF. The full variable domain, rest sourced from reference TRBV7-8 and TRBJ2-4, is GAGVSQSPRYKVAKRGQDVALRCDPISGHVSLFWYQQALGQGPEFLTYFQNEAQLDKSGLPSDRFFAERPEGSVSTLKIQRTQQEDSAVYLCASSLVREVNIQYFGAGTRLSVL.

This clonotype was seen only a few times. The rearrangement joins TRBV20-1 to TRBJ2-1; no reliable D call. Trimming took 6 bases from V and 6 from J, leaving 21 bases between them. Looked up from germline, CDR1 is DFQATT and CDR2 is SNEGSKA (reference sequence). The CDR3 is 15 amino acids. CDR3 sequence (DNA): TGCAGTGCCTCGGCTCCCGGGCCCCAAACCAATGAGCAGTTCTTC. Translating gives CSASAPGPQTNEQFF.

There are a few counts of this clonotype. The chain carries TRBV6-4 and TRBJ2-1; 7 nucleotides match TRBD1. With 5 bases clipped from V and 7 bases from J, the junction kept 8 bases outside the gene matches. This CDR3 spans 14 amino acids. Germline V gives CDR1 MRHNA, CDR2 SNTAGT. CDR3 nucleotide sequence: TGTGCCAGCAGTCCGACAGGGATGGGAAATGAGCAGTTCTTC. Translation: CASSPTGMGNEQFF.

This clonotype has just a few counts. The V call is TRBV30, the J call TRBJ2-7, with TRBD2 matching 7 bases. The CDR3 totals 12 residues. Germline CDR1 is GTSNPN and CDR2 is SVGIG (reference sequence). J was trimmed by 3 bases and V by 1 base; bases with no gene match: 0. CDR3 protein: CAWSGGGYEQYF. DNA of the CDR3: TGTGCCTGGAGTGGGGGGGGCTACGAGCAGTACTTC.

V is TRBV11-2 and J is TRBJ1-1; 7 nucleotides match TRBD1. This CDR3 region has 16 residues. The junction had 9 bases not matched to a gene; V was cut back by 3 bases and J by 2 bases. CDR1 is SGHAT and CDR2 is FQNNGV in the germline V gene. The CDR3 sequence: CASSFGTVRRNTEAFF. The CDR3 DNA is TGTGCCAGCAGCTTTGGGACAGTTCGTCGTAACACTGAAGCTTTCTTT.

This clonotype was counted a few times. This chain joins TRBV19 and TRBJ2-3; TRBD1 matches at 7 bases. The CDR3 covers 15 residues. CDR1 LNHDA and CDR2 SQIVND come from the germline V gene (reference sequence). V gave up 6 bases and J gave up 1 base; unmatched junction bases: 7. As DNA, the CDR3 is TGTGCCAGTAGGGCACAGGGGTATCGCACAGATACGCAGTATTTT. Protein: CASRAQGYRTDTQYF.

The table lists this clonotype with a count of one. CDR3 DNA sequence: TGTGCCAGCAGCCAAGATGCGGGAGGGCCCTACGAGCAGTACTTC. It is translated as CASSQDAGGPYEQYF. The V gene is TRBV3-1, the J gene TRBJ2-7; 9 bases match TRBD2. The CDR3 has 15 amino acids. The ends lost 0 bases at V and 2 bases at J; junction bases unmatched: 2. Germline CDR1 LGHDT, CDR2 YNNKEL (reference sequence).

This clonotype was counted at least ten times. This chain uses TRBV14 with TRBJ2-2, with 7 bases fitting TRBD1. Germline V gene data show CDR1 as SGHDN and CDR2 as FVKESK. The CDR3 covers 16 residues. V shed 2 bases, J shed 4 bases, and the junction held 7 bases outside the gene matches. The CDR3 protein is CASSQRQGIGTGELFF. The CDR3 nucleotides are TGTGCCAGCAGCCAACGACAGGGAATAGGCACCGGGGAGCTGTTTTTT.

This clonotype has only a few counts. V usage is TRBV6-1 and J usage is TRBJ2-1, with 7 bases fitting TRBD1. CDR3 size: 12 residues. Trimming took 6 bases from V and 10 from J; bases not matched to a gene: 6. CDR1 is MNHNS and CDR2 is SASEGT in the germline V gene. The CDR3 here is CASRVTGPEQFF. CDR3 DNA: TGTGCCAGCAGGGTGACAGGGCCCGAGCAGTTCTTC.

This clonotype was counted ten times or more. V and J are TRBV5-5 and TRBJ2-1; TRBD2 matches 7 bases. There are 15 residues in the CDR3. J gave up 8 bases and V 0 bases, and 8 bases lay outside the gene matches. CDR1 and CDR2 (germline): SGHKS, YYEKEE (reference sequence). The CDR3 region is CASSLGLAVMDEQFF. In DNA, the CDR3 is TGTGCCAGCAGCTTGGGCCTAGCGGTTATGGATGAGCAGTTCTTC.

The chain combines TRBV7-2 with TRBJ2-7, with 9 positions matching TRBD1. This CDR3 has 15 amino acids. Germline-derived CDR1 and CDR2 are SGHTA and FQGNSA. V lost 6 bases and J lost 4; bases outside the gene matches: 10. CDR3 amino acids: CASRSPGQGKYEQYF. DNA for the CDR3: TGTGCCAGCAGGTCGCCGGGACAGGGTAAATACGAGCAGTACTTC.

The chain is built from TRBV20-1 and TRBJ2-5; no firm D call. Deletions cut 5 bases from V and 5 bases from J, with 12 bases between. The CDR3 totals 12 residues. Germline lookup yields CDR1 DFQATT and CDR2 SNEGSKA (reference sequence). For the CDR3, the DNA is TGCAGTGCTCCGGACCTGGGGGAGACCCAGTACTTC. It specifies CSAPDLGETQYF.

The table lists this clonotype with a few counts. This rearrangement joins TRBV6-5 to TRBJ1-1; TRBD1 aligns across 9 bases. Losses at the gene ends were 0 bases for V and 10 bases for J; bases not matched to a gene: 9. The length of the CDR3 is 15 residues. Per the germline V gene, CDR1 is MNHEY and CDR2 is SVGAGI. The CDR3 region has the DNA TGTGCCAGCAGTTACTCGCCACGGACAGGGGTCGGAGCTTTCTTT. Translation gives CASSYSPRTGVGAFF.